What follows describes a single TCR beta chain. TCRdb re-called the 5' RACE reads through MiXCR, storing one row per CDR3 protein. The table records nearly 900,000 distinct CDR3 sequences, about 12% of them present only once. This sample is part of a study of identical twins. The CDR3 contains 15 residues. Germline lookup yields CDR1 MDHEN and CDR2 SYDVKM. V gave up 4 bases and J gave up 3 bases; unmatched junction bases: 3. The donor group consisted entirely of healthy Caucasians. These data also formed part of another study, on yellow fever vaccine responses in identical twins.

The sequenced material came from PBMCs. The chain is built from TRBV28 and TRBJ2-3; 11 bases align to TRBD1. The clonotype originates from a woman aged 18-29 years in good health. The CDR3, as DNA: TGTGCCAGCAGTTGGGGACAGGGGGAAACAGATACGCAGTATTTT. Encoded protein: CASSWGQGETDTQYF.